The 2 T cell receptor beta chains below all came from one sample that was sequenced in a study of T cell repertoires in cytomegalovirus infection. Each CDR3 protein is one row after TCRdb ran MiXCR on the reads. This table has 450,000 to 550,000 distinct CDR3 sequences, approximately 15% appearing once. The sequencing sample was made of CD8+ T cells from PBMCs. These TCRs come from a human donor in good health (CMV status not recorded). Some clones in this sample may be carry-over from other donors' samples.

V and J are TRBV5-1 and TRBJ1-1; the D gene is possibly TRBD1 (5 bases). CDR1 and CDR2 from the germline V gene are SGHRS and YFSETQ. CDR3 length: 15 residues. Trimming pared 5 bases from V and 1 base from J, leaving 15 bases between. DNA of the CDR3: TGCGCCAGCAGACCCCGAGTGGGGGAGAACACTGAAGCTTTCTTT. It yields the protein CASRPRVGENTEAFF.

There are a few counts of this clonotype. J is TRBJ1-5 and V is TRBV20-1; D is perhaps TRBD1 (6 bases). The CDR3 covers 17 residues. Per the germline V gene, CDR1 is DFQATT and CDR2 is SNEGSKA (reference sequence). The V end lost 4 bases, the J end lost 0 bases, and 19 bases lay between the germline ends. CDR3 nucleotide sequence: TGCAGTGCTACAGGGACATTTGCCGGGTATAGCAATCAGCCCCAGCATTTT. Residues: CSATGTFAGYSNQPQHF.